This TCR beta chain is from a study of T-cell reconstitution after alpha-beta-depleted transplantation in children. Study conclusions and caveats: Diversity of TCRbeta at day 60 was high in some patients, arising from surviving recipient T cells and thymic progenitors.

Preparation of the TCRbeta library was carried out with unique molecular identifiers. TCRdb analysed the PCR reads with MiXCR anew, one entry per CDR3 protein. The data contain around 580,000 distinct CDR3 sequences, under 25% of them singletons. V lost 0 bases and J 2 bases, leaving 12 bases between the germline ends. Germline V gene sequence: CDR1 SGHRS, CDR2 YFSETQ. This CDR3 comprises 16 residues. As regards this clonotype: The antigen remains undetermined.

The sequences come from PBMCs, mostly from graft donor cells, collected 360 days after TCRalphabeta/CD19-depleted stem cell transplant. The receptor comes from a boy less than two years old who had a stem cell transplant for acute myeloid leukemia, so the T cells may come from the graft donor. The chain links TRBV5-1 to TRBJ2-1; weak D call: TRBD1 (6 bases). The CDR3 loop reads CASSLVGTSPYNEQFF. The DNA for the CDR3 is TGCGCCAGCAGCTTGGTCGGGACAAGTCCCTACAATGAGCAGTTCTTC.